This passage covers 21 T cell receptor beta chains from one sample sequenced in a study of shared clonotypes between healthy human individuals (dated by TCRdb to between 2020 and 2021). For the CD8 naive samples, CD45RO-negative cells were positively selected for CCR7, yielding a CD45RA+CCR7+ population from which TemRA cells were excluded. Libraries were built with the immunoSEQ multiplex PCR assay. In its TCRdb copy, this immuneACCESS table keeps in-frame sequences only and misses some clones. Where compared with another copy, unresolved V genes explain less than half of these, and the others have no known cause. The sample data list nearly 2 million clones, and 85% to 95% of these were observed just once. Together, the top ten hold roughly 1.2% of the sample. Sequencing used naive CD8+ T cells sorted from blood. The sample's cell subset or site label, decoded: CD45RA+CCR7+. These receptors all stem from a man between 18 and 29 years old in good health.

This clone was seen a single time. This rearrangement joins TRBV15 to TRBJ2-3; no firm D call. This CDR3 spans 14 amino acids. The germline V gene encodes CDR1 LNHNV and CDR2 YYDKDF (reference sequence). The V end lost 3 bases, the J end lost 5 bases, and 12 bases lay between the germline ends. This CDR3 reads CATSSPLIEDTQYF. The CDR3 DNA reads TGTGCCACCAGCAGTCCTCTTATTGAAGATACGCAGTATTTT.

The chain combines TRBV11-2 with TRBJ1-1, with unresolved D. CDR1 and CDR2 (germline): SGHAT, FQNNGV. This CDR3 contains 13 residues. Deletions cut 7 bases from V and 4 bases from J, with 13 bases between. The CDR3 nucleotides read TGTGCCAGCACTATTCTCAGGTTCACTGAAGCTTTCTTT. Encoded protein: CASTILRFTEAFF.

The V call is TRBV5-6, the J call TRBJ2-3; the D gene is possibly TRBD2 (5 bases). V lost 0 bases to trimming and J lost 0 bases, with 5 bases between them. Germline V gene lookup returns CDR1 SGHDT and CDR2 YYEEEE. This CDR3 contains 14 residues. The CDR3 coding sequence is TGTGCCAGCAGCTTGGAGCGGAGCACAGATACGCAGTATTTT. Amino acid sequence: CASSLERSTDTQYF.

The V call is TRBV13, the J call TRBJ2-7; D is possibly TRBD1 (6 bases). The CDR3 is 18 amino acids. With 2 bases removed from V and 0 bases from J, the gap between germline ends came to 20 bases. Germline CDR1 is PRHDT and CDR2 is FYEKMQ (reference sequence). DNA for the CDR3: TGTGCCAGCAGCTTATTACTAACCCGACAGGAAAGCTCCTACGAGCAGTACTTC. It is translated as CASSLLLTRQESSYEQYF.

This sequence joins TRBV30 and TRBJ1-1, with a weak D call TRBD1 (5 bases). V was clipped by 5 bases and J by 1 base, with 11 bases between them. Germline V gene sequence: CDR1 GTSNPN, CDR2 SVGIG (reference sequence). This CDR3 is built from 13 residues. The CDR3 loop reads CAWDLGRNTEAFF. The DNA of the CDR3 is TGTGCCTGGGACTTGGGGCGGAACACTGAAGCTTTCTTT. Full variable domain (rest looked up from reference TRBV30 and TRBJ1-1): SQTIHQWPATLVQPVGSPLSLECTVEGTSNPNLYWYRQAAGRGLQLLFYSVGIGQISSEVPQNLSASRPQDRQFILSSKKLLLSDSGFYLCAWDLGRNTEAFFGQGTRLTVV.

This clone was found once. This sample also contains other DNA sequences that code for the same CDR3. The chain uses TRBV19 and TRBJ2-1; no clear D. The CDR3 extends over 15 amino acids. V was shortened by 3 bases and J by 0 bases, with 9 bases between the two germline ends. The germline gives CDR1 LNHDA, CDR2 SQIVND (reference sequence). CDR3 DNA: TGTGCCAGTAGTATCGGTAGGGACTCCTACAATGAGCAGTTCTTC. It translates to CASSIGRDSYNEQFF.

In DNA, the CDR3 is TGTGCCAGCAGCACAAAAGGGTCCTGGGCCAACGTCCTGACTTTC. Translated: CASSTKGSWANVLTF. The chain couples TRBV5-4 to TRBJ2-6; D is unresolved. Trimming took 4 bases from V and 5 from J, leaving 13 bases between them. Germline lookup yields CDR1 SGHNT and CDR2 YYREEE (reference sequence). This CDR3 spans 15 amino acids.

This chain uses TRBV7-3 with TRBJ2-2; unclear D gene. Trimming left V 5 bases short and J 0 bases short, with 4 bases between. The CDR3 length is 13 residues. The germline gives CDR1 SGHTA, CDR2 FQGTGA. The CDR3 reads CASSPTNTGELFF. For the CDR3, the DNA is TGTGCCAGCAGCCCGACGAACACCGGGGAGCTGTTTTTT. Variable domain in full (rest from reference TRBV7-3 and TRBJ2-2): GAGVSQTPSNKVTEKGKYVELRCDPISGHTALYWYRQSLGQGPEFLIYFQGTGAADDSGLPNDRFFAVRPEGSVSTLKIQRTERGDSAVYLCASSPTNTGELFFGEGSRLTVL.

This rearrangement joins TRBV11-2 to TRBJ2-1; D is possibly TRBD1 (7 bases). The CDR3 sequence is 18 residues long. The ends were cut back, 2 bases at V and 4 bases at J, with 21 bases in the middle. Germline CDR1 is SGHAT and CDR2 is FQNNGV. The CDR3 bases are TGTGCCAGCAGCTTATTCGACAGGGAGGTTTCGAATTACAATGAGCAGTTCTTC. Translating gives CASSLFDREVSNYNEQFF.

The chain joins TRBV29-1 to TRBJ1-2; D call uncertain. CDR3 length: 11 residues. CDR1 is SQVTM and CDR2 is ANQGSEA in the germline V gene. With 7 bases removed from V and 0 bases from J, the gap between germline ends came to 6 bases. CDR3 sequence (DNA): TGCAGCGGAACAACTAACTATGGCTACACCTTC. This codes for CSGTTNYGYTF.

J is TRBJ1-1 and V is TRBV5-6, with D possibly matching TRBD1 (6 bases). This CDR3 contains 13 residues. Germline lookup yields CDR1 SGHDT and CDR2 YYEEEE. V lost 5 bases and J 5 bases, leaving 13 bases between the germline ends. The chain's CDR3 is CASSSQGWTEAFF. Written as DNA, the CDR3 is TGTGCCAGCAGTTCACAGGGTTGGACTGAAGCTTTCTTT.

The CDR3 is CASSAAGLNYGYTF. In DNA form, the CDR3 reads TGTGCCAGCAGCGCGGCTGGTCTAAACTATGGCTACACCTTC. J is TRBJ1-2 and V is TRBV7-9; D ambiguous. Germline V gives CDR1 SEHNR, CDR2 FQNEAQ (reference sequence). Deletions cut 5 bases from V and 2 bases from J, with 12 bases between. The CDR3 sequence is 14 residues long.

This clone is a singleton in its sample. The sample carries other DNA sequences with the same CDR3. The chain combines TRBV19 with TRBJ2-7; D might be TRBD2 (5 bases). This CDR3 region has 16 residues. Germline V gene sequence: CDR1 LNHDA, CDR2 SQIVND (reference sequence). Trimming took 0 bases from V and 0 from J, leaving 12 bases between them. CDR3 DNA: TGTGCCAGTAGTATAGATGCGGGTGAGGGCTCCTACGAGCAGTACTTC. It encodes CASSIDAGEGSYEQYF.

This chain uses TRBV6-5 with TRBJ1-5; D possibly corresponds to TRBD1 (5 bases). CDR3 size: 13 residues. The V gene's germline CDR1 is MNHEY and CDR2 SVGAGI. The V end lost 9 bases, the J end lost 2 bases, and 11 bases lay between the germline ends. The CDR3 protein is CARGRGGNQPQHF. The CDR3 region has the DNA TGTGCCAGAGGGAGAGGGGGCAATCAGCCCCAGCATTTT.

The rearrangement uses TRBV9 and TRBJ2-1, with D unresolved. Germline loops: CDR1 SGDLS, CDR2 YYNGEE. V lost 0 bases and J 6 bases, leaving 10 bases between the germline ends. The CDR3 covers 14 residues. CDR3 residues: CASSVVGSPNEQFF. In DNA, the CDR3 is TGTGCCAGCAGCGTAGTCGGTAGCCCCAATGAGCAGTTCTTC.

With regard to this clone: The junction differs from germline at one of its ends, possibly a read error. The chain has TRBV7-7 and TRBJ2-5; TRBD2 aligns across 8 bases. The CDR3 is 16 amino acids. Germline CDR1 reads SSHAT; CDR2 reads FNYEAQ (reference sequence). CDR3 loop: CASSLASGRNQETQYF. CDR3 nucleotide sequence: TGTGCTAGCAGCCTCGCTAGCGGGCGCAACCAAGAGACCCAGTACTTC.

This clone was counted once. The chain recombines TRBV7-6 with TRBJ2-5; no firm D call. The CDR3 covers 14 residues. V lost 7 bases and J lost 5, with 17 bases in between. Germline loops: CDR1 SGHVS, CDR2 FNYEAQ. CDR3 region: CASTQGPPRETQYF. The CDR3 DNA sequence: TGTGCCAGCACTCAAGGGCCTCCCCGGGAGACCCAGTACTTC.

The J gene is TRBJ2-7, the V gene TRBV6-5, with D uncertain. The CDR3 covers 13 residues. V was clipped by 0 bases and J by 6 bases, with 9 bases between them. The germline gives CDR1 MNHEY, CDR2 SVGAGI. CDR3 nucleotides: TGTGCCAGCAGTTACTCTGGGCCAACCGAGCAGTACTTC. As protein: CASSYSGPTEQYF.

This rearrangement joins TRBV7-9 to TRBJ1-1; TRBD1 matches 8 bases. V gave up 5 bases and J gave up 7 bases; unmatched junction bases: 9. CDR1 SEHNR and CDR2 FQNEAQ come from the germline V gene (reference sequence). The CDR3 is 14 residues long. CDR3 nucleotide sequence: TGTGCCAGCAGCCACCCGACCGGGACAGGTGAAGCTTTCTTT. This encodes CASSHPTGTGEAFF.

This clone is a singleton in its sample. This rearrangement joins TRBV7-9 to TRBJ2-2; 9 positions match TRBD1. J lost 3 bases, V lost 11 bases, and 10 bases had no gene match. The CDR3 spans 15 residues. Germline CDR1 and CDR2: SEHNR and FQNEAQ (reference sequence). CDR3 residues: CAWSGQGEDTGELFF. CDR3 sequence (DNA): TGTGCCTGGTCGGGACAGGGTGAGGACACCGGGGAGCTGTTTTTT.

CDR3 in amino acids: CATTQGPTGGYTF. In DNA, the CDR3 is TGTGCCACTACACAGGGGCCGACCGGGGGCTACACCTTC. V and J are TRBV21-1 and TRBJ1-2; the table's D call, TRBD1, was not checked against the DNA. TRBV21-1 is a documented pseudogene. CDR3 length: 13 residues.